The 31 T cell receptor beta chains in this list originate from one sample, sequenced in a study of T cell responses to AZD1222 COVID-19 vaccine. Only in-frame clones appear in the TCRdb table, and some are missing; sequencing was by immunoSEQ multiplex PCR. In the table there are around 150,000 clones, over 75% of which are singletons. The input for sequencing was peripheral blood, taken 28 days after the second AZD1222 dose. All receptors come from an adult who received the AZD1222 COVID-19 vaccine.

The chain joins TRBV5-1 to TRBJ2-2, with TRBD2 as a possible D gene (5 bases). V gave up 7 bases and J gave up 1 base, with 11 bases separating them. Germline CDR1 is SGHRS and CDR2 is YFSETQ. CDR3 length equals 14 residues. The CDR3 sequence is CASSPSGNTGELFF. The CDR3 nucleotides are TGCGCCAGCTCACCGAGCGGGAACACCGGGGAGCTGTTTTTT.

The chain uses TRBV30 and TRBJ1-5, with 8 bases lining up with TRBD1. The trim removed 5 bases at V and 4 bases at J, leaving 7 bases unmatched. Germline V gives CDR1 GTSNPN, CDR2 SVGIG (reference sequence). The CDR3 has 14 amino acids. The CDR3 region is CAWDDRGANQPQHF. The CDR3 DNA follows: TGTGCCTGGGATGACAGGGGAGCAAATCAGCCCCAGCATTTT.

This clone showed up just once. The chain carries TRBV27 and TRBJ1-5, with TRBD1 as a possible D gene (5 bases). The CDR3 consists of 15 residues. Trimming cost V 5 bases and J 0 bases, with 11 bases left between them. Germline V lookup: CDR1 MNHEY, CDR2 SMNVEV (reference sequence). As DNA, the CDR3 is TGTGCCAGCAGTCACTCAGGGTATAGCAATCAGCCCCAGCATTTT. Protein: CASSHSGYSNQPQHF.

V usage is TRBV11-2 and J usage is TRBJ2-1; D may match TRBD1 or TRBD2 (5 bases each). The V end was cut by 5 bases, the J end by 6 bases, with 20 bases between. Germline CDR1 and CDR2: SGHAT and FQNNGV. This CDR3 contains 16 residues. CDR3 nucleotide sequence: TGTGCCAGCAGCAACAGGTACCCCGGTGGGGGCAATGAGCAGTTCTTC. Amino acid sequence: CASSNRYPGGGNEQFF.

The V gene is TRBV23-1, the J gene TRBJ2-6; D may match TRBD1 or TRBD2 (5 bases each). TRBV23-1 is classed as an ORF, of uncertain function. Trimming left V 4 bases short and J 0 bases short, with 13 bases between. The CDR3 consists of 17 residues. The CDR3 loop reads CASSLQGRNSGANVLTF. CDR3 bases: TGCGCCAGCAGTCTGCAGGGACGGAACTCTGGGGCCAACGTCCTGACTTTC.

The chain couples TRBV12-3 or TRBV12-4 to TRBJ1-2, with D possibly matching TRBD1 (5 bases). Trimming took 4 bases from V and 6 from J, leaving 9 bases between them. This CDR3 contains 12 residues. The CDR3 DNA follows: TGTGCCAGCAGTTCAGGAGGGGATGGCTACACCTTC. This codes for CASSSGGDGYTF.

The CDR3 spells CATSDPGSLYGYTF. CDR3 DNA sequence: TGTGCCACCAGTGACCCCGGGTCCCTCTATGGCTACACCTTC. V usage is TRBV24-1 and J usage is TRBJ1-2; D is unclear. The CDR3 is made up of 14 amino acids. Trimming shortened V by 4 bases and J by 4 bases, and 12 bases separated the two germline ends. Looked up from germline, CDR1 is KGHDR and CDR2 is SFDVKD.

This chain links TRBV19 with TRBJ1-5; possibly TRBD1 for D (5 bases). The germline V gene has CDR1 LNHDA and CDR2 SQIVND (reference sequence). The CDR3 loop spans 20 amino acids. Trimming stripped 4 bases from V and 2 bases from J, with 27 bases between. CDR3 loop: CASSTPPDRGGYSGNQPQHF. The DNA of the CDR3 is TGTGCCAGTAGTACCCCCCCGGACCGGGGCGGGTATTCTGGCAATCAGCCCCAGCATTTT.

The chain uses TRBV6-2 or TRBV6-3 and TRBJ2-7, with a weak D call TRBD1 (7 bases). Germline CDR1 reads MNHEY; CDR2 reads SVGEGT. The CDR3 contains 16 residues. V was pared by 5 bases and J by 3 bases, with 20 bases between. The CDR3 DNA reads as TGTGCCAGCAGTGGATGGCGCCAGGGGGGATACTACGAGCAGTACTTC. Amino acids: CASSGWRQGGYYEQYF.

The chain recombines TRBV10-2 with TRBJ1-1; D is unresolved. The CDR3 is 13 residues long. Germline CDR1 WSHSY, CDR2 SAAADI. V lost 5 bases and J lost 8, with 15 bases in between. For the CDR3, the DNA is TGCGCCAGCAGTAGGGCTACATACGGGGAAGCTTTCTTT. This sequence encodes CASSRATYGEAFF.

The gene calls are TRBV19 and TRBJ1-2, with D unclear. Deletions cut 3 bases from V and 7 bases from J, with 15 bases between. From germline, CDR1 is LNHDA and CDR2 SQIVND (reference sequence). This CDR3 spans 14 amino acids. The CDR3 loop reads CASSMWVAERGYTF. CDR3 nucleotide sequence: TGTGCCAGTAGTATGTGGGTTGCGGAGCGTGGCTACACCTTC. Combining the CDR3 with reference TRBV19 and TRBJ1-2 gives the whole variable domain DGGITQSPKYLFRKEGQNVTLSCEQNLNHDAMYWYRQDPGQGLRLIYYSQIVNDFQKGDIAEGYSVSREKKESFPLTVTSAQKNPTAFYLCASSMWVAERGYTFGSGTRLTVV.

CDR3 sequence reads: CASSYRQVRNTEAFF. CDR3 DNA: TGTGCCAGCAGTTACCGACAGGTTAGGAACACTGAAGCTTTCTTT. This chain joins TRBV27 and TRBJ1-1, with D maybe TRBD1 (6 bases). The CDR3 loop spans 15 amino acids. The germline CDR1 and CDR2 sequences are MNHEY and SMNVEV (reference sequence). Trimming removed 4 bases at V and 1 base at J, with 13 bases between.

This chain connects TRBV6-5 to TRBJ1-1, with no clear D. The ends were cut back, 6 bases at V and 0 bases at J, with 11 bases in the middle. The CDR3 loop spans 14 amino acids. Germline CDR1 reads MNHEY; CDR2 reads SVGAGI. The CDR3 loop is CASRMEAVNTEAFF. As DNA, the CDR3 is TGTGCCAGCAGGATGGAGGCGGTGAACACTGAAGCTTTCTTT.

The sample holds one count of this clone. The rearrangement joins TRBV5-6 to TRBJ1-1; no reliable D call. Between the trimmed V and J ends, which lost 1 base and 7 bases, there was a span of 8 bases. The length of the CDR3 is 12 residues. CDR1 and CDR2 (germline): SGHDT, YYEEEE. Written as DNA, the CDR3 is TGTGCCAGCAGCTTGCTCGGTAATGAAGCTTTCTTT. This codes for CASSLLGNEAFF.

The chain couples TRBV27 to TRBJ1-6; D is uncertain. CDR1 and CDR2 from the germline V gene are MNHEY and SMNVEV (reference sequence). This CDR3 is 15 amino acids long. With 6 bases removed from V and 1 base from J, the gap between germline ends came to 10 bases. In nucleotides, the CDR3 is TGTGCCAGCAGCCGAGGATTGTCCTATAATTCACCCCTCCACTTT. Protein: CASSRGLSYNSPLHF.

The chain has TRBV12-1 and TRBJ1-2; TRBD1, the D gene given by the table, was not confirmed from the DNA. TRBV12-1 is tagged as a pseudogene. This CDR3 has 14 amino acids. CDR3 protein: CASSRPGGNYGYTF. For the CDR3, the DNA is TGTGCCAGCAGCCGCCCAGGGGGGAACTATGGCTACACCTTC.

The chain combines TRBV19 with TRBJ1-1; D is uncertain. The germline V and J ends were trimmed by 6 bases and 0 bases, with 11 bases remaining between them. The CDR3 has 14 amino acids. Germline CDR1 reads LNHDA; CDR2 reads SQIVND (reference sequence). The CDR3 nucleotides read TGTGCCAGTAGGCCAGATGGGTTGAACACTGAAGCTTTCTTT. It translates to CASRPDGLNTEAFF.

V gene TRBV12-2 combines with J gene TRBJ1-3; the table's D call, TRBD1, has no DNA check behind it. TRBV12-2 corresponds to a pseudogene. The CDR3 has 14 amino acids. The CDR3 DNA sequence: TGTGCAAGTCGCCCGAGGACAGTTGGAAACACCATATATTTT. This sequence encodes CASRPRTVGNTIYF.

The chain links TRBV6-6 to TRBJ1-2; tentative D call: TRBD1 (5 bases). CDR1 and CDR2 from the germline V gene are MNHNY and SVGAGI (reference sequence). Trimming removed 2 bases from V and 8 bases from J, with 12 bases in between. CDR3 size: 13 residues. CDR3 amino acids: CASSYTRGEGYTF. The CDR3 DNA follows: TGTGCCAGCAGTTACACGAGGGGCGAGGGCTACACCTTC.

This clone occurred once. The rearrangement links TRBV7-9 to TRBJ1-1, with a weak D call TRBD1 (6 bases). The germline V gene has CDR1 SEHNR and CDR2 FQNEAQ (reference sequence). The CDR3 totals 17 residues. The ends were cut back, 1 base at V and 1 base at J, with 16 bases in the middle. The CDR3, as DNA: TGTGCCAGCAGCTTAGTGGCGGGCTGGGGGCAGAACACTGAAGCTTTCTTT. Amino acid sequence: CASSLVAGWGQNTEAFF.

This chain links TRBV27 with TRBJ2-1, with D hard to call. This CDR3 contains 15 residues. Trimming left V 5 bases short and J 2 bases short, with 13 bases between. Germline V gene lookup returns CDR1 MNHEY and CDR2 SMNVEV (reference sequence). The CDR3 nucleotides read TGTGCCAGCAGTCCCTCCACGGACGCCTACAATGAGCAGTTCTTC. It codes for CASSPSTDAYNEQFF.

This clone occurred once. The chain employs TRBV4-2 and TRBJ2-2; the D gene is possibly TRBD2 (6 bases). Germline V lookup: CDR1 LGHNA, CDR2 YNFKEQ. This CDR3 is 15 amino acids long. V shed 4 bases and J shed 0 bases, with 9 bases lying between them. CDR3 in amino acids: CASSRDSANTGELFF. CDR3 DNA sequence: TGTGCCAGCAGCCGGGACTCAGCGAACACCGGGGAGCTGTTTTTT.

This sequence joins TRBV20-1 and TRBJ2-1, with TRBD2 matching over 8 bases. Trimming took 3 bases from V and 3 from J; bases not matched to a gene: 4. This CDR3 contains 14 residues. CDR1 is DFQATT, CDR2 SNEGSKA, per germline (reference sequence). The CDR3 DNA reads as TGCAGTGCTAGTAGCGGGAAAGGCTACAATGAGCAGTTCTTC. Encoded protein: CSASSGKGYNEQFF.

The genes are TRBV29-1 and TRBJ2-7, with a possible D match to TRBD1 (5 bases). The CDR3 is made up of 14 amino acids. Germline V gene lookup returns CDR1 SQVTM and CDR2 ANQGSEA. The V end was cut by 0 bases, the J end by 0 bases, with 9 bases between. Here the CDR3 DNA reads TGCAGCGTTGAAGAAGGGCAGGGCTCCTACGAGCAGTACTTC. This sequence encodes CSVEEGQGSYEQYF.

The chain has TRBV9 and TRBJ2-1; 7 bases line up with TRBD2. CDR1 is SGDLS, CDR2 YYNGEE, per germline. Losses at the gene ends were 7 bases for V and 4 bases for J; bases not matched to a gene: 5. This CDR3 has 13 residues. In DNA form, the CDR3 reads TGTGCCAGCGGGAGGGCCACGTACAATGAGCAGTTCTTC. This gives the protein CASGRATYNEQFF.

V usage is TRBV10-2 and J usage is TRBJ1-1; D uncertain. This CDR3 contains 12 residues. V was shortened by 8 bases and J by 2 bases, with 9 bases between the two germline ends. Looked up from germline, CDR1 is WSHSY and CDR2 is SAAADI. For the CDR3, the DNA is TGCGCCAGCGGAATCCAAAACACTGAAGCTTTCTTT. This gives the protein CASGIQNTEAFF.

The chain recombines TRBV9 with TRBJ1-2; maybe TRBD1 (6 bases). The CDR3 is 12 amino acids. V shed 2 bases and J shed 8 bases, with 10 bases lying between them. Germline lookup yields CDR1 SGDLS and CDR2 YYNGEE. The CDR3 spells CASSVGQRGYTF. DNA for the CDR3: TGTGCCAGCAGCGTTGGACAGCGGGGCTACACCTTC.

The chain carries TRBV5-5 and TRBJ1-2, with D uncertain. Germline loops: CDR1 SGHKS, CDR2 YYEKEE (reference sequence). V was pared by 3 bases and J by 0 bases, with 9 bases between. The CDR3 totals 14 residues. The CDR3 bases are TGTGCCAGCAGCTACCCGGGTTCTAACTATGGCTACACCTTC. It is translated as CASSYPGSNYGYTF.

This sequence joins TRBV2 and TRBJ1-2; D is uncertain. V was trimmed by 3 bases and J by 8 bases, leaving 10 bases between them. Germline values: CDR1 SNHLY, CDR2 FYNNEI. There are 12 residues in the CDR3. CDR3 nucleotide sequence: TGTGCCAGCAGTGATTCGGGTTTCGGCTACACCTTC. Protein product: CASSDSGFGYTF.

This sequence joins TRBV7-9 and TRBJ2-1; 9 bases map to TRBD2. Per the germline V gene, CDR1 is SEHNR and CDR2 is FQNEAQ (reference sequence). The CDR3 totals 14 residues. The junction had 8 bases not matched to a gene; V was cut back by 2 bases and J by 12 bases. CDR3 coding DNA: TGTGCCAGCAGCTTAATAGGGACTAGCCAGGGGCAGTTCTTC. Its translation: CASSLIGTSQGQFF.

V and J are TRBV19 and TRBJ2-7; perhaps TRBD2 as D (6 bases). V lost 0 bases and J lost 0, with 9 bases in between. This CDR3 is 15 amino acids long. Germline CDR1 reads LNHDA; CDR2 reads SQIVND (reference sequence). The CDR3 DNA follows: TGTGCCAGTAGTATAGAGACGGGGGTCTCCTACGAGCAGTACTTC. Translated: CASSIETGVSYEQYF.